Given below is one T cell receptor beta chain in context. The antigen is not known. The germline gives CDR1 KGHSH, CDR2 LQKENI. The CDR3 extends over 12 amino acids. Trimming at V came to 8 bases and at J to 17 bases, leaving 14 bases not matched to a gene. This sample is part of a study of response to subunit inactivated influenza vaccine. Broader study findings: After each seasonal influenza vaccination, few new T cells are recruited, the authors suggested.

MiXCR, run by TCRdb on the RT-PCR reads, gives a single entry per CDR3 protein. Of approximately 480,000 distinct CDR3 sequences listed, approximately 11% are singletons. V is TRBV18 and J is TRBJ1-4, with TRBD1 matching 7 bases. The sequence derives from a man in his forties or fifties who received an inactivated influenza vaccine. Material: PBMCs from blood, obtained roughly 45 days after vaccination. This chain's CDR3 is CASRDSLMKNFF. The CDR3 coding sequence is TGTGCCAGCCGGGACAGTTTAATGAAAAACTTTTTT.